This passage covers 29 T cell receptor beta chains from one sample sequenced in a study of Graves' ophthalmopathy and Graves' hyperthyroidism. Amplification from RNA transcripts yielded the TCR beta CDR3 regions. RT-PCR in the first round used HTBI primers; a second-round multiplex PCR followed. TCRdb analysed the multiplex PCR reads with MiXCR anew, one entry per CDR3 protein. The table has 600,000 to 950,000 distinct CDR3 sequences, 40% seen once. The sample consisted of peripheral blood. The receptor source for this set is an adult man with Graves' ophthalmopathy.

The chain is built from TRBV19 and TRBJ2-7, with TRBD1 identical over 7 bases. The CDR3 contains 15 residues. Germline V gene data show CDR1 as LNHDA and CDR2 as SQIVND (reference sequence). V lost 5 bases, J lost 0 bases, and 7 bases stayed unmatched. Here the CDR3 reads CASSFKGQFSYEQYF. The CDR3 DNA follows: TGTGCCAGTAGTTTTAAGGGACAGTTCTCCTACGAGCAGTACTTC.

The J gene is TRBJ1-4, the V gene TRBV7-9; 7 positions agree with TRBD1. The V and J ends lost 5 bases and 6 bases, in that order; junction bases with no gene match: 6. Germline V gene sequence: CDR1 SEHNR, CDR2 FQNEAQ (reference sequence). The CDR3 is made up of 14 amino acids. The CDR3 sequence: CASSHQGEHEKLFF. The DNA of the CDR3 is TGTGCCAGCAGCCACCAGGGGGAACATGAAAAACTGTTTTTT.

The V gene is TRBV19, the J gene TRBJ2-6; the D gene is possibly TRBD1 (6 bases). Germline assignment: CDR1 LNHDA and CDR2 SQIVND (reference sequence). V lost 3 bases and J lost 2, with 11 bases in between. The CDR3 is 16 residues long. The CDR3 sequence is CASSIASGAGANVLTF. The CDR3 region has the DNA TGTGCCAGTAGTATTGCGTCAGGGGCTGGGGCCAACGTCCTGACTTTC. Full variable domain (remainder filled in from reference TRBV19 and TRBJ2-6): DGGITQSPKYLFRKEGQNVTLSCEQNLNHDAMYWYRQDPGQGLRLIYYSQIVNDFQKGDIAEGYSVSREKKESFPLTVTSAQKNPTAFYLCASSIASGAGANVLTFGAGSRLTVL.

The CDR3 spells CASSKQGANTEAFF. Written as DNA, the CDR3 is TGTGCCAGTTCAAAACAGGGAGCCAACACTGAAGCTTTCTTT. The V call is TRBV25-1, the J call TRBJ1-1, with a possible D match to TRBD1 (6 bases). The CDR3 totals 14 residues. Germline V gene sequence: CDR1 MGHDK, CDR2 SYGVNS. Trimming took off 9 bases at V and 2 bases at J, with 16 bases between the two ends. The variable domain in full, completed from reference TRBV25-1 and TRBJ1-1, reads EADIYQTPRYLVIGTGKKITLECSQTMGHDKMYWYQQDPGMELHLIHYSYGVNSTEKGDLSSESTVSRIRTEHFPLTLESARPSHTSQYLCASSKQGANTEAFFGQGTRLTVV.

Note on this clonotype: One end of the junction varies from germline; a read error may be responsible. The V gene is TRBV10-3, the J gene TRBJ2-2, with D possibly matching TRBD1 (6 bases). CDR3 length equals 16 residues. Per the germline V gene, CDR1 is ENHRY and CDR2 is SYGVKD. The CDR3: CASSYNTGRGTGELFF. CDR3 bases: TGTGCCAGCAGTTACAATACAGGGCGCGGCACCGGGGAGCTGTTTTTT.

The chain recombines TRBV27 with TRBJ2-7, with D possibly matching TRBD2 (6 bases). The CDR3 extends over 12 amino acids. Germline V lookup: CDR1 MNHEY, CDR2 SMNVEV (reference sequence). The V end lost 8 bases, the J end lost 3 bases, and 11 bases lay between the germline ends. The DNA for the CDR3 is TGTGCCAGCTGGGACTCTAACTACGAGCAGTACTTC. It translates to CASWDSNYEQYF.

V and J are TRBV25-1 and TRBJ2-5, with D tentatively TRBD2 (5 bases). Germline V lookup: CDR1 MGHDK, CDR2 SYGVNS. The CDR3 runs 15 residues. V lost 6 bases and J 4 bases, leaving 18 bases between the germline ends. The CDR3 region is CASRKPGRSGETQYF. The CDR3 DNA reads as TGTGCCAGCAGAAAGCCGGGGAGATCGGGAGAGACCCAGTACTTC.

This clonotype has a count of ten or more. The chain carries TRBV10-2 and TRBJ1-1, with 9 bases lining up with TRBD1. The CDR3 sequence is 15 residues long. The germline gives CDR1 WSHSY, CDR2 SAAADI. With 3 bases clipped from V and 0 bases from J, the junction kept 2 bases outside the gene matches. The CDR3, as DNA: TGCGCCAGCAGTGATTGGGACAGGGTGAACACTGAAGCTTTCTTT. As protein: CASSDWDRVNTEAFF.

This clonotype was recorded many times. The rearrangement links TRBV10-2 to TRBJ1-4; no firm D call. The CDR3 runs to 13 residues. V was clipped by 0 bases and J by 8 bases, with 7 bases between them. Germline assignment: CDR1 WSHSY and CDR2 SAAADI. In DNA, the CDR3 is TGCGCCAGCAGTGAGTCCCCCAGCGAAAAACTGTTTTTT. Amino acid sequence: CASSESPSEKLFF.

The chain carries TRBV10-3 and TRBJ1-6; D call uncertain. The CDR3 consists of 18 residues. Germline loops: CDR1 ENHRY, CDR2 SYGVKD. Between the trimmed V and J ends, which lost 11 bases and 0 bases, there was a span of 23 bases. CDR3: CAWSVGRPKSSYNSPLHF. The CDR3 coding sequence is TGTGCCTGGAGTGTAGGCAGGCCCAAGAGCTCCTATAATTCACCCCTCCACTTT.

A few counts support this clonotype. This rearrangement joins TRBV5-4 to TRBJ2-7; D uncertain. V was clipped by 0 bases and J by 2 bases, with 12 bases between them. The CDR3 is 15 residues long. Germline CDR1 is SGHNT and CDR2 is YYREEE (reference sequence). The CDR3 loop reads CASSLGLSLTYEQYF. For the CDR3, the DNA is TGTGCCAGCAGCTTGGGTCTCAGCCTTACCTACGAGCAGTACTTC.

In its sample, this clonotype was seen many times. One end of the junction does not line up with germline, which may come from a read error. The chain links TRBV10-3 to TRBJ1-1, with D uncertain. Germline CDR1 and CDR2: ENHRY and SYGVKD. There are 14 residues in the CDR3. The DNA for the CDR3 is TGTGCCAGCAGTCCTACTGAACAAGGCGCTGAAGCTTTCTTT. Translating it yields CASSPTEQGAEAFF.

The rearrangement uses TRBV15 and TRBJ2-7; TRBD1 agrees at 11 bases. Germline values: CDR1 LNHNV, CDR2 YYDKDF (reference sequence). After removal of 1 base from V and 6 bases from J, the junction contained 8 bases not matched to a gene. The CDR3 length is 16 residues. Here the CDR3 DNA reads TGTGCCACCAGCAGAGTACGAGGACAGGGGGCTGTCGAGCAGTACTTC. Encoded protein: CATSRVRGQGAVEQYF.

The chain combines TRBV11-3 with TRBJ2-6; TRBD2 agrees at 10 bases. This CDR3 has 15 residues. The germline V gene has CDR1 SGHNT and CDR2 YENEEA. V was pared by 5 bases and J by 4 bases, with 2 bases of the junction left unmatched. The CDR3 spells CASSPGLAGANVLTF. The CDR3 DNA sequence: TGTGCCAGCAGCCCGGGACTAGCGGGGGCCAACGTCCTGACTTTC.

This clonotype was counted ten times or more. The J gene is TRBJ2-5, the V gene TRBV29-1, with D unclear. This CDR3 has 14 residues. Germline loops: CDR1 SQVTM, CDR2 ANQGSEA. V lost 4 bases, J lost 7 bases, and 19 bases lay in between. The CDR3 coding sequence is TGCAGCGTTGGGACCTACGACACCGCCCGGACCCAGTACTTC. Translation: CSVGTYDTARTQYF. Filled out from reference TRBV29-1 and TRBJ2-5, the complete variable domain reads SAVISQKPSRDICQRGTSLTIQCQVDSQVTMMFWYRQQPGQSLTLIATANQGSEATYESGFVIDKFPISRPNLTFSTLTVSNMSPEDSSIYLCSVGTYDTARTQYFGPGTRLLVL.

This clonotype has only a few counts. The CDR3 protein is CASSLAEYQETQYF. The CDR3 coding sequence is TGTGCCAGCAGTTTGGCAGAGTACCAAGAGACCCAGTACTTC. The V and J genes are TRBV28 and TRBJ2-5; no reliable D call. Germline V gene lookup returns CDR1 MDHEN and CDR2 SYDVKM. The CDR3 runs to 14 residues. V gave up 3 bases and J gave up 0 bases, with 8 bases separating them.

As for this clonotype: One junction end disagrees with the germline gene, perhaps due to a read error. The chain couples TRBV15 to TRBJ1-5; D is ambiguous. The CDR3 runs 16 residues. CDR1 and CDR2 from the germline V gene are LNHNV and YYDKDF (reference sequence). The CDR3 DNA follows: TGTGCCACCAGCAGAGACGGGCCATATAGCAATCGGCCCCAGCATTTT. It yields the protein CATSRDGPYSNRPQHF.

A word on this clonotype: This CDR3 fails to terminate in the conserved phenylalanine or tryptophan, so it likely reflects a read error. This sequence joins TRBV7-9 and TRBJ1-6, with D possibly matching TRBD1 (5 bases). The CDR3 loop spans 17 amino acids. Germline V gives CDR1 SEHNR, CDR2 FQNEAQ (reference sequence). Trimming left V 1 base short and J 2 bases short, with 12 bases between. The CDR3 DNA reads TGTGCCAGCAGCTTAGACTCAGGGTGCCCCTATAATTCACCCCTCCACCTT. This sequence encodes CASSLDSGCPYNSPLHL.

V usage is TRBV7-9 and J usage is TRBJ2-2, with 7 bases lining up with TRBD2. The CDR3 length is 15 residues. The germline V gene has CDR1 SEHNR and CDR2 FQNEAQ (reference sequence). J lost 4 bases, V lost 4 bases, and 6 bases had no gene match. This CDR3 is CASSWGGLPTGELFF. CDR3 bases: TGTGCCAGCAGCTGGGGGGGACTTCCCACCGGGGAGCTGTTTTTT.

The rearrangement uses TRBV25-1 and TRBJ2-2; 8 bases line up with TRBD1. The CDR3 runs to 15 residues. Germline lookup yields CDR1 MGHDK and CDR2 SYGVNS. J gave up 6 bases and V 6 bases, and 9 bases lay outside the gene matches. CDR3 bases: TGTGCCAGCAGCGTCACAAACAGGGGGGCCGGGGAGCTGTTTTTT. This sequence encodes CASSVTNRGAGELFF. Full variable domain (outside the CDR3, taken from reference TRBV25-1 and TRBJ2-2): EADIYQTPRYLVIGTGKKITLECSQTMGHDKMYWYQQDPGMELHLIHYSYGVNSTEKGDLSSESTVSRIRTEHFPLTLESARPSHTSQYLCASSVTNRGAGELFFGEGSRLTVL.

The chain employs TRBV9 and TRBJ1-2; D perhaps matches TRBD1 (5 bases). V lost 3 bases and J lost 6, with 9 bases in between. The CDR3 spans 12 residues. Germline CDR1 SGDLS, CDR2 YYNGEE. For the CDR3, the DNA is TGTGCCAGCAGCGAGGGGAGGGATGGCTACACCTTC. Protein product: CASSEGRDGYTF.

This clonotype was detected many times. At one boundary the junction diverges from the germline segment, which might be a read error. This sequence joins TRBV15 and TRBJ1-5, with a tentative D call TRBD1 (5 bases). Germline-derived CDR1 and CDR2 are LNHNV and YYDKDF (reference sequence). The CDR3 totals 16 residues. CDR3 in amino acids: CATSGYRGGERQPHHF. CDR3 DNA: TGTGCCACCAGCGGTTACCGGGGGGGGGAGCGGCAGCCCCATCATTTT.

In DNA, the CDR3 is TGCAGTGCTATGGGAGGTTTGTCGGAGCCCCAGCATTTT. Its translation: CSAMGGLSEPQHF. The chain carries TRBV20-1 and TRBJ1-5; no firm D call. Germline V lookup: CDR1 DFQATT, CDR2 SNEGSKA (reference sequence). Trimming left V 4 bases short and J 8 bases short, with 15 bases between. CDR3 length equals 13 residues.

Comment on this clonotype: Being one base from a much bigger clone, this may be a read error. J is TRBJ1-2 and V is TRBV19, with D unclear. Trimming pared 7 bases from V and 4 bases from J, leaving 10 bases between. The CDR3 runs to 12 residues. Per the germline V gene, CDR1 is LNHDA and CDR2 is SQIVND (reference sequence). The CDR3 DNA follows: TGTGCCAGTAACGGGAGAGGCTATGGCTACACCTTC. It is translated as CASNGRGYGYTF.

Concerning this clonotype: Sequence at one end of the junction differs from germline and may be a read error. This rearrangement joins TRBV11-2 to TRBJ1-1; D unresolved. CDR3 length: 13 amino acids. Germline values: CDR1 SGHAT, CDR2 FQNNGV. Here the CDR3 reads CANSLRGNTEAFF. The CDR3 DNA follows: TGTGCCAACAGCTTACGAGGGAACACTGAAGCTTTCTTT.

This chain links TRBV5-6 with TRBJ2-5, with D possibly called TRBD1 or TRBD2 (6 bases each). The CDR3 sequence is 13 residues long. The germline V gene has CDR1 SGHDT and CDR2 YYEEEE. V was trimmed by 0 bases and J by 9 bases, leaving 12 bases between them. The CDR3 sequence: CASSLAGAPAQYF. In nucleotides, the CDR3 is TGTGCCAGCAGCTTGGCGGGGGCCCCGGCCCAGTACTTC.

This clonotype was seen ten or more times. CDR3: CSVSGTGGEQYF. The CDR3 DNA is TGCAGCGTGTCCGGGACAGGGGGCGAGCAGTACTTC. The genes are TRBV29-1 and TRBJ2-7, with 11 bases lining up with TRBD1. CDR3 length: 12 residues. Germline CDR1 and CDR2: SQVTM and ANQGSEA. With 6 bases clipped from V and 6 bases from J, the junction kept 4 bases outside the gene matches.

The chain carries TRBV6-5 and TRBJ1-5; 9 bases match TRBD1. CDR1 is MNHEY, CDR2 SVGAGI, per germline. The CDR3 loop spans 16 amino acids. The V gene end was trimmed by 7 bases and the J gene end by 2 bases; junction bases not matched to a gene: 9. The DNA of the CDR3 is TGTGCCAGCACTTCGGGACAGGGAAAGGGCAATCAGCCCCAGCATTTT. Translated: CASTSGQGKGNQPQHF.

This clonotype was counted between two and nine times. This chain joins TRBV20-1 and TRBJ2-7, with 8 nucleotides matching TRBD2. Germline V gene sequence: CDR1 DFQATT, CDR2 SNEGSKA (reference sequence). This CDR3 contains 14 residues. V lost 5 bases to trimming and J lost 2 bases; unmatched junction nucleotides: 8. CDR3: CSAGREGGPYEQYF. The CDR3 DNA reads TGCAGTGCTGGTCGGGAGGGCGGCCCCTACGAGCAGTACTTC.